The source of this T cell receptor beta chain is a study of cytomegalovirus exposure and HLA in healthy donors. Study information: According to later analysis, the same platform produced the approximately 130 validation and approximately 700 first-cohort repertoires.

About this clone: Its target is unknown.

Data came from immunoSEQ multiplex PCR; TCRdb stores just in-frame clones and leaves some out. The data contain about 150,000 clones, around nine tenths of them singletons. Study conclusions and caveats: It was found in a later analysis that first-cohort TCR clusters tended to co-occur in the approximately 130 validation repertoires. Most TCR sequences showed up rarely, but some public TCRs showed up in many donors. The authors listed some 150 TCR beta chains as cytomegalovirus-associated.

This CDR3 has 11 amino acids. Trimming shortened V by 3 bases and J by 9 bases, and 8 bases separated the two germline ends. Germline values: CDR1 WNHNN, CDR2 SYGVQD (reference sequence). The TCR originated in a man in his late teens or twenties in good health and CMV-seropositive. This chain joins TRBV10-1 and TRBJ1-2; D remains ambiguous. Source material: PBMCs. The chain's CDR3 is CASSDRRSYTF. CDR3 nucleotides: TGCGCCAGCAGTGATAGGAGGAGCTACACCTTC.